The 25 T cell receptor beta chains in this list originate from one sample, sequenced in a study of cytomegalovirus exposure and HLA in healthy donors. The PCR contained 60 Vbeta and 13 Jbeta primers. Assay used: immunoSEQ multiplex PCR; TCRdb lists only in-frame clones, some missing. The sample holds approximately 150,000 clones, 76% seen once. The sequenced sample was PBMCs. All receptors come from a woman aged 40-49 years in good health and CMV-seronegative.

V is TRBV10-2 and J is TRBJ1-1, with D uncertain. CDR1 and CDR2 (germline): WSHSY, SAAADI. The CDR3 runs 12 residues. The V and J ends lost 3 bases and 9 bases respectively, with 11 bases between them. The DNA for the CDR3 is TGCGCCAGCAGTGAATTAGAGCCGCAAGCTTTCTTT. It yields the protein CASSELEPQAFF.

The genes are TRBV6-1 and TRBJ1-1; D is undetermined. Trimming removed 0 bases from V and 0 bases from J, with 5 bases in between. From germline, CDR1 is MNHNS and CDR2 SASEGT. This CDR3 has 14 residues. The CDR3 nucleotides read TGTGCCAGCAGTGAAGCGCAGTTGAACACTGAAGCTTTCTTT. Protein product: CASSEAQLNTEAFF.

This rearrangement joins TRBV15 to TRBJ2-7, with 11 bases lining up with TRBD2. Per the germline V gene, CDR1 is LNHNV and CDR2 is YYDKDF (reference sequence). The CDR3 is 14 residues long. V gave up 4 bases and J gave up 3 bases; unmatched junction bases: 2. DNA for the CDR3: TGTGCCACCAGCACCGGGACTAGCGGCTACGAGCAGTACTTC. Its translation: CATSTGTSGYEQYF.

This clone was detected only once. This sequence joins TRBV6-7 and TRBJ2-7; the D gene is possibly TRBD2 (6 bases). TRBV6-7 is an open reading frame whose function is uncertain. CDR3 length: 14 amino acids. Trimming shortened V by 3 bases and J by 3 bases, and 12 bases separated the two germline ends. The DNA of the CDR3 is TGTGCCAGCAGTTATTGGGAGGAGGTCTACGAGCAGTACTTC. This encodes CASSYWEEVYEQYF.

In DNA, the CDR3 is TGTGCCAGCAGTGAAGCGCACAGGGAGCAGTACTTC. Translation gives CASSEAHREQYF. The chain joins TRBV2 to TRBJ2-7; possibly TRBD1 for D (5 bases). Germline lookup yields CDR1 SNHLY and CDR2 FYNNEI. V dropped 0 bases and J dropped 7 bases, with 7 bases sitting between them. The CDR3 is 12 amino acids. The whole variable domain, remainder taken from reference TRBV2 and TRBJ2-7, is EPEVTQTPSHQVTQMGQEVILRCVPISNHLYFYWYRQILGQKVEFLVSFYNNEISEKSEIFDDQFSVERPDGSNFTLKIRSTKLEDSAMYFCASSEAHREQYFGPGTRLTVT.

The rearrangement uses TRBV15 and TRBJ2-5, with a weak D call TRBD1 (7 bases). V was clipped by 1 base and J by 5 bases, with 17 bases between them. Germline CDR1 is LNHNV and CDR2 is YYDKDF (reference sequence). The length of the CDR3 is 16 residues. The DNA of the CDR3 is TGTGCCACCAGCAGAGTTAGGGGGCGGGGCCGGGAGACCCAGTACTTC. Protein: CATSRVRGRGRETQYF.

This chain joins TRBV15 and TRBJ2-3; D unclear. Germline values: CDR1 LNHNV, CDR2 YYDKDF (reference sequence). The V and J ends lost 2 bases and 6 bases respectively, with 9 bases between them. The length of the CDR3 is 13 residues. The CDR3 region is CATSRPPTDTQYF. The CDR3 nucleotides are TGTGCCACCAGCAGACCTCCTACCGATACGCAGTATTTT.

This chain links TRBV4-1 with TRBJ2-3; 7 bases line up with TRBD2. Germline CDR1 MGHRA, CDR2 YSYEKL. This CDR3 spans 17 amino acids. V shed 4 bases and J 4 bases; nucleotides not matched to a gene: 14. The CDR3 coding sequence is TGCGCCAGCAGCCCGTATCCCCGCGGGAGTAAGGCAGATACGCAGTATTTT. Translating gives CASSPYPRGSKADTQYF.

This clone has more than one count but fewer than ten. The chain joins TRBV4-2 to TRBJ1-1; 7 bases agree with TRBD1. In germline, CDR1 is LGHNA, CDR2 YNFKEQ. The CDR3 extends over 15 amino acids. The trim removed 2 bases at V and 4 bases at J, leaving 7 bases unmatched. CDR3 in amino acids: CASSQSHRGGTEAFF. The CDR3 region has the DNA TGTGCCAGCAGCCAATCCCACAGGGGAGGCACTGAAGCTTTCTTT.

The rearrangement joins TRBV30 to TRBJ2-2; no reliable D call. This CDR3 has 12 amino acids. V was shortened by 4 bases and J by 5 bases, with 8 bases between the two germline ends. CDR1 is GTSNPN and CDR2 is SVGIG in the germline V gene (reference sequence). In nucleotides, the CDR3 is TGTGCCTGGAACCGGGTGACCGGGGAGCTGTTTTTT. It encodes CAWNRVTGELFF.

The chain is built from TRBV5-1 and TRBJ2-7, with 7 bases lining up with TRBD2. This CDR3 contains 14 residues. Germline V gives CDR1 SGHRS, CDR2 YFSETQ. Losses at the gene ends were 4 bases for V and 0 bases for J; bases not matched to a gene: 4. Here the CDR3 reads CASSGGGYSYEQYF. The CDR3 DNA sequence: TGCGCCAGCAGCGGGGGGGGTTACTCCTACGAGCAGTACTTC.

The V and J genes are TRBV30 and TRBJ2-3; 8 nucleotides align to TRBD2. J gave up 6 bases and V 5 bases, and 7 bases lay outside the gene matches. CDR1 is GTSNPN, CDR2 SVGIG, per germline (reference sequence). The CDR3 extends over 13 amino acids. The chain's CDR3 is CAWSGGGGDTQYF. For the CDR3, the DNA is TGTGCCTGGTCGGGGGGCGGGGGGGATACGCAGTATTTT.

The J gene is TRBJ2-1, the V gene TRBV2, with 12 positions matching TRBD2. The CDR3 runs to 16 residues. V gave up 7 bases and J gave up 2 bases; unmatched junction bases: 6. Germline values: CDR1 SNHLY, CDR2 FYNNEI. CDR3 protein: CASIPRLAGAYNEQFF. In DNA form, the CDR3 reads TGTGCCAGCATTCCGAGACTAGCGGGAGCCTACAATGAGCAGTTCTTC.

The table lists this clone with a few counts. The chain couples TRBV5-6 to TRBJ2-3, with 8 bases lining up with TRBD2. The V segment lost 2 bases and the J segment 6 bases; nucleotides outside the gene matches: 5. Germline V CDR1 and CDR2: SGHDT, YYEEEE. CDR3 length: 14 amino acids. The CDR3 spells CASSLSAGADTQYF. CDR3 DNA sequence: TGTGCCAGCAGCTTATCAGCGGGGGCTGATACGCAGTATTTT.

This clone came up once. This rearrangement joins TRBV12-1 to TRBJ1-1. TRBV12-1 is an annotated pseudogene. CDR3 length: 14 residues. The CDR3 protein is CASSLGGIDTEAFF. In DNA form, the CDR3 reads TGTGCCAGCAGCTTGGGGGGTATCGACACTGAAGCTTTCTTT.

The chain joins TRBV7-9 to TRBJ1-1; 7 bases fit TRBD1. V shed 1 base and J 1 base; nucleotides not matched to a gene: 6. Germline V gene data show CDR1 as SEHNR and CDR2 as FQNEAQ (reference sequence). CDR3 size: 16 residues. Here the CDR3 reads CASSLGGAGGNTEAFF. As DNA, the CDR3 is TGTGCCAGCAGCTTAGGGGGGGCAGGGGGGAACACTGAAGCTTTCTTT.

There are a few counts of this clone. The genes are TRBV6-6 and TRBJ2-5; the D gene is possibly TRBD1 (6 bases). This CDR3 spans 16 amino acids. V was cut by 5 bases and J by 0 bases, with 16 bases left in between. CDR1 is MNHNY and CDR2 is SVGAGI in the germline V gene (reference sequence). The CDR3 is CASSNPGTKNQETQYF. The CDR3 region has the DNA TGTGCCAGCAGTAACCCCGGGACAAAGAACCAAGAGACCCAGTACTTC.

The chain employs TRBV5-6 and TRBJ1-5; D gene ambiguous. Trimming removed 0 bases at V and 5 bases at J, with 15 bases between. The germline CDR1 and CDR2 sequences are SGHDT and YYEEEE. The CDR3 sequence is 16 residues long. CDR3 in DNA: TGTGCCAGCAGCTTGGGAGCGGCGGGAGCCCATCAGCCCCAGCATTTT. Protein sequence: CASSLGAAGAHQPQHF.

This clone appeared a single time. The genes are TRBV7-8 and TRBJ1-1; 7 nucleotides line up with TRBD1. J gave up 3 bases and V 6 bases, and 13 bases lay outside the gene matches. The germline V gene encodes CDR1 SGHVS and CDR2 FQNEAQ. The CDR3 runs to 16 residues. The CDR3: CASSSRFGTAYTEAFF. CDR3 in DNA: TGTGCCAGCAGTTCACGTTTCGGGACAGCCTACACTGAAGCTTTCTTT.

The J gene is TRBJ2-3, the V gene TRBV11-2, with D unclear. Germline CDR1 SGHAT, CDR2 FQNNGV. The CDR3 runs to 12 residues. The germline V and J ends were trimmed by 8 bases and 1 base, with 7 bases remaining between them. The CDR3 is CASGRGTDTQYF. As DNA, the CDR3 is TGTGCCAGCGGGCGCGGCACAGATACGCAGTATTTT.

The chain combines TRBV5-1 with TRBJ2-5, with 8 bases lining up with TRBD2. The CDR3 has 15 amino acids. Germline CDR1 reads SGHRS; CDR2 reads YFSETQ. Trimming cost V 0 bases and J 2 bases; bases outside gene matches: 3. CDR3 sequence reads: CASSLEPSGQETQYF. CDR3 DNA: TGCGCCAGCAGCTTGGAGCCTAGCGGGCAAGAGACCCAGTACTTC. The variable domain in full, completed from reference TRBV5-1 and TRBJ2-5, reads KAGVTQTPRYLIKTRGQQVTLSCSPISGHRSVSWYQQTPGQGLQFLFEYFSETQRNKGNFPGRFSGRQFSNSRSEMNVSTLELGDSALYLCASSLEPSGQETQYFGPGTRLLVL.

The rearrangement uses TRBV27 and TRBJ1-5, with 7 bases that match TRBD1. The junction had 8 bases not matched to a gene; V was cut back by 5 bases and J by 1 base. The V gene's germline CDR1 is MNHEY and CDR2 SMNVEV (reference sequence). The CDR3 is 16 residues long. The CDR3 here is CASSIPPGGSNQPQHF. The CDR3 region has the DNA TGTGCCAGCAGTATTCCCCCAGGGGGGAGCAATCAGCCCCAGCATTTT.

The rearrangement uses TRBV10-3 and TRBJ2-5; unclear D gene. Trimming stripped 3 bases from V and 3 bases from J, with 8 bases between. In germline, CDR1 is ENHRY, CDR2 SYGVKD. CDR3 size: 13 residues. CDR3 DNA sequence: TGTGCCATCAGTGAAAGACTTAAAGAGACCCAGTACTTC. Translation gives CAISERLKETQYF.

This clone was observed once. One end of the junction fails to match germline, which may point to a read error. The J gene is TRBJ2-1, the V gene TRBV10-3; 9 nucleotides align to TRBD1. Germline CDR1 and CDR2: ENHRY and SYGVKD. This CDR3 comprises 15 residues. CDR3 nucleotides: TGTGCCGTAAGGATGGGACAGGGCTCCTTCAATGAGCAGTTCTTC. Translated, it gives CAVRMGQGSFNEQFF.

The chain links TRBV7-9 to TRBJ1-1; 7 positions match TRBD1. CDR3 length equals 16 residues. The V gene end was trimmed by 5 bases and the J gene end by 4 bases; junction bases not matched to a gene: 13. CDR1 and CDR2 from the germline V gene are SEHNR and FQNEAQ (reference sequence). CDR3 loop: CASSPWGDSYGTEAFF. Written as DNA, the CDR3 is TGTGCCAGCAGCCCCTGGGGGGACAGCTATGGCACTGAAGCTTTCTTT.